These 20 T cell receptor beta chains were all obtained from the same sample, sequenced in a study of blood T cell repertoires in COVID-19. Profiling relied on immunoSEQ multiplex PCR, and the TCRdb table lists in-frame clones only, not all of them. The repertoire holds some 110,000 clones, with roughly 85% as singletons. The sequencing sample was made of peripheral blood. These TCRs come from a man in his forties or fifties with acute or convalescent COVID-19.

V and J are TRBV2 and TRBJ2-1; 11 nucleotides align to TRBD2. The trim removed 7 bases at V and 6 bases at J, leaving 8 bases unmatched. The length of the CDR3 is 15 residues. The germline V gene has CDR1 SNHLY and CDR2 FYNNEI. In DNA form, the CDR3 reads TGTGCCAGCACCACTAGCGGGGGCCTCATCAATGAGCAGTTCTTC. It is translated as CASTTSGGLINEQFF.

The chain employs TRBV11-2 and TRBJ2-3; 10 bases map to TRBD2. V lost 6 bases, J lost 0 bases, and 9 bases stayed unmatched. The germline V gene has CDR1 SGHAT and CDR2 FQNNGV. The CDR3 length is 17 residues. CDR3 loop: CASRRTSGPFSTDTQYF. The CDR3 nucleotides read TGTGCCAGCAGAAGGACTAGCGGTCCATTTAGCACAGATACGCAGTATTTT. Complete variable domain (other parts from reference TRBV11-2 and TRBJ2-3): EAGVAQSPRYKIIEKRQSVAFWCNPISGHATLYWYQQILGQGPKLLIQFQNNGVVDDSQLPKDRFSAERLKGVDSTLKIQPAKLEDSAVYLCASRRTSGPFSTDTQYFGPGTRLTVL.

This clone occurred once. The junction differs from germline at one of its ends, possibly a read error. The chain uses TRBV10-3 and TRBJ1-2, with no clear D. This CDR3 is built from 14 residues. From germline, CDR1 is ENHRY and CDR2 SYGVKD. The CDR3 sequence: CAITEYPSGYGYTF. The DNA of the CDR3 is TGTGCCATCACTGAGTACCCGTCGGGCTATGGCTACACCTTC.

This clone was picked up one time. The chain carries TRBV6-1 and TRBJ1-2; 7 nucleotides match TRBD1. V shed 3 bases, J shed 6 bases, and the junction held 4 bases outside the gene matches. Germline CDR1 MNHNS, CDR2 SASEGT. CDR3 length: 13 residues. DNA for the CDR3: TGTGCCAGCAGTGACAGGGGGACAGATGGCTACACCTTC. It yields the protein CASSDRGTDGYTF.

The V and J genes are TRBV18 and TRBJ1-4, with TRBD1 matching 9 bases. The V gene end was trimmed by 6 bases and the J gene end by 7 bases; junction bases not matched to a gene: 9. Germline V gives CDR1 KGHSH, CDR2 LQKENI. The CDR3 runs to 15 residues. DNA for the CDR3: TGTGCCAGCTCTCCTCCGGGACAGGGTCGTGAAAAACTGTTTTTT. As protein: CASSPPGQGREKLFF.

This clone appeared once. This chain links TRBV7-2 with TRBJ2-3; TRBD1 matches at 7 bases. Germline CDR1 reads SGHTA; CDR2 reads FQGNSA. The length of the CDR3 is 13 residues. V dropped 5 bases and J dropped 3; count of bases not matched to a gene: 2. CDR3 region: CASSNRGTDTQYF. The CDR3 DNA follows: TGTGCCAGCAGCAACAGGGGAACAGATACGCAGTATTTT.

The rearrangement uses TRBV3-1 (or the pseudogene TRBV3-2) and TRBJ2-2; 9 nucleotides agree with TRBD1. The CDR3 runs 19 residues. Germline-derived CDR1 and CDR2 are LGHDT and YNNKEL (reference sequence). V dropped 4 bases and J dropped 4; count of bases not matched to a gene: 16. CDR3 in amino acids: CASSPVGQGLPRGTGELFF. As DNA, the CDR3 is TGTGCCAGCAGCCCCGTTGGACAGGGGCTGCCCAGGGGCACCGGGGAGCTGTTTTTT.

Turning to this clone: Other DNA sequences from this sample encode an identical CDR3 as well. The chain couples TRBV10-2 to TRBJ2-7, with TRBD2 matching 7 bases. The junction had 8 bases not matched to a gene; V was cut back by 3 bases and J by 0 bases. CDR1 is WSHSY and CDR2 is SAAADI in the germline V gene. This CDR3 contains 16 residues. The CDR3 DNA reads TGCGCCAGCAGTGACGTTGGGGGAGGGAGCTCCTACGAGCAGTACTTC. It encodes CASSDVGGGSSYEQYF.

This chain uses TRBV6-5 with TRBJ1-3; TRBD1 matches 7 bases. Germline assignment: CDR1 MNHEY and CDR2 SVGAGI. The CDR3 has 15 amino acids. After removal of 4 bases from V and 0 bases from J, the junction contained 3 bases not matched to a gene. The CDR3, as DNA: TGTGCCAGCAGTTCATACAGGGGCTCTGGAAACACCATATATTTT. This encodes CASSSYRGSGNTIYF.

This chain uses TRBV27 with TRBJ2-7, with TRBD2 identical over 7 bases. V trimming: 8 bases; J trimming: 3 bases; junction bases outside the gene matches: 19. CDR3 length equals 17 residues. The V gene's germline CDR1 is MNHEY and CDR2 SMNVEV (reference sequence). CDR3 loop: CASRLAGEPTGFYEQYF. The CDR3 region has the DNA TGTGCCAGCCGGCTCGCGGGAGAGCCCACGGGATTCTACGAGCAGTACTTC.

This clone was counted between two and nine times. The V and J genes are TRBV10-3 and TRBJ2-7; a possible D gene is TRBD1 (7 bases). CDR1 is ENHRY and CDR2 is SYGVKD in the germline V gene. The CDR3 runs to 16 residues. Trimming took 0 bases from V and 2 from J, leaving 14 bases between them. The CDR3 sequence: CAISESRQGGTYEQYF. As DNA, the CDR3 is TGTGCCATCAGTGAGTCGAGACAGGGAGGAACCTACGAGCAGTACTTC.

This chain joins TRBV7-9 and TRBJ2-1; TRBD1 matches 12 bases. This CDR3 has 15 amino acids. Unmatched junction bases numbered 4, after V lost 3 bases and J lost 7 bases. Germline CDR1 and CDR2: SEHNR and FQNEAQ (reference sequence). CDR3 region: CASSLGTGGLNEQFF. As DNA, the CDR3 is TGTGCCAGCAGCTTGGGGACAGGGGGCTTAAATGAGCAGTTCTTC.

This chain connects TRBV19 to TRBJ2-7; 11 bases line up with TRBD2. The germline V gene has CDR1 LNHDA and CDR2 SQIVND (reference sequence). V was pared by 5 bases and J by 7 bases, with 4 bases of the junction left unmatched. The CDR3 covers 13 residues. The CDR3 protein is CASSVLAGEEQYF. The CDR3 DNA reads as TGTGCCAGTAGTGTACTAGCGGGAGAAGAGCAGTACTTC.

In its sample, this clone was seen once. V and J are TRBV2 and TRBJ1-6; a weak D match, TRBD1 (6 bases). The CDR3 totals 16 residues. In germline, CDR1 is SNHLY, CDR2 FYNNEI. The germline V and J ends were trimmed by 3 bases and 8 bases, with 17 bases remaining between them. In DNA form, the CDR3 reads TGTGCCAGCAGTGAGGCGCGGGGGCCTGTGGATTCACCCCTCCACTTT. Its protein product is CASSEARGPVDSPLHF.

This rearrangement joins TRBV11-3 to TRBJ2-2, with D perhaps TRBD1 (6 bases). The CDR3 totals 12 residues. Trimming cost V 5 bases and J 11 bases, with 12 bases left between them. Germline V gene sequence: CDR1 SGHNT, CDR2 YENEEA. The CDR3 is CASSRTERELFF. The CDR3 DNA reads TGTGCCAGCAGCCGGACAGAAAGAGAGCTGTTTTTT.

This clone was recorded once. The chain couples TRBV6-2 or TRBV6-3 to TRBJ1-1, with 8 bases lining up with TRBD1. This CDR3 region has 15 residues. The germline V gene has CDR1 MNHEY and CDR2 SVGEGT. The ends lost 4 bases at V and 1 base at J; junction bases unmatched: 5. CDR3 in DNA: TGTGCCAGCAGTTTCGCAGGGGGCCCGAACACTGAAGCTTTCTTT. It translates to CASSFAGGPNTEAFF.

The V gene is TRBV5-1, the J gene TRBJ2-7; D is undetermined. CDR1 and CDR2 from the germline V gene are SGHRS and YFSETQ. The length of the CDR3 is 12 residues. The V and J ends lost 0 bases and 5 bases respectively, with 6 bases between them. The CDR3 bases are TGCGCCAGCAGCTTGGTTCCCAACGAGCAGTACTTC. This sequence encodes CASSLVPNEQYF.

V is TRBV13 and J is TRBJ2-3; 7 bases fit TRBD1. With 3 bases clipped from V and 6 bases from J, the junction kept 15 bases outside the gene matches. CDR3 size: 17 residues. The germline gives CDR1 PRHDT, CDR2 FYEKMQ (reference sequence). DNA for the CDR3: TGTGCCAGCAGCTTTAGGCCGGGACAGCTTTGGACGGATACGCAGTATTTT. Its protein product is CASSFRPGQLWTDTQYF.

J is TRBJ2-5 and V is TRBV6-5; D may be TRBD2 (7 bases). V was pared by 2 bases and J by 5 bases, with 18 bases between. The CDR3 runs to 16 residues. From germline, CDR1 is MNHEY and CDR2 SVGAGI. CDR3 region: CASSYPGGGNIETQYF. As DNA, the CDR3 is TGTGCCAGCAGTTACCCAGGCGGGGGCAATATTGAGACCCAGTACTTC.

This chain links TRBV28 with TRBJ1-4; 9 nucleotides line up with TRBD1. Germline lookup yields CDR1 MDHEN and CDR2 SYDVKM. The CDR3 spans 14 residues. V lost 3 bases and J lost 9; bases outside the gene matches: 5. For the CDR3, the DNA is TGTGCCAGCAGTTTGGGGACAGGGATCCAAAAACTGTTTTTT. Its protein is CASSLGTGIQKLFF.